This T cell receptor beta chain comes out of a study of blood T cells in healthy people across ages. V lost 4 bases and J lost 14, with 14 bases in between. There are 12 residues in the CDR3. Germline-derived CDR1 and CDR2 are MGHRA and YSYEKL. Using a J-beta primer mix together with a sample-barcoded 5' primer, a second PCR was run for roughly 6 to 11 cycles. TCRdb reprocessed the 5' RACE reads with MiXCR, giving one entry per CDR3 protein. The sample lists about a million distinct CDR3 sequences; about 51% were seen once. This chain joins TRBV4-1 and TRBJ1-4, with unresolved D. The specimen sequenced was blood. The TCR comes from a woman aged 60-75 years in good health. Here the CDR3 DNA reads TGCGCCAGCAGCCGACCCAGGTCCTCTCTGTTTTTT. Protein sequence: CASSRPRSSLFF.